The 14 T cell receptor beta chains listed next were all sequenced from one sample in a study of monozygotic twins with inflammatory bowel disease. Using the 5' RACE reads, TCRdb records one entry per CDR3 protein without DNA. This sample's clone table lists roughly 100,000 distinct CDR3 sequences. Input material: blood. These receptors originate from a human donor with ulcerative colitis or Crohn's disease, or a healthy co-twin of an affected twin (not recorded which).

The chain uses TRBV6-5 and TRBJ2-7; TCRdb gives TRBD1 as the D gene, but with no DNA this cannot be confirmed. The CDR3 totals 15 residues. The germline gives CDR1 MNHEY, CDR2 SVGAGI. CDR3 amino acids: CASSWSRGKNYEQYF.

This chain connects TRBV19 to TRBJ2-5. The CDR3 is 14 residues long. The germline V gene encodes CDR1 LNHDA and CDR2 SQIVND (reference sequence). The CDR3 spells CASSIGRIQETQYF.

The chain carries TRBV20-1 and TRBJ2-7; the TCRdb call, TRBD1, lacks DNA for checking. Germline CDR1 reads DFQATT; CDR2 reads SNEGSKA (reference sequence). CDR3 size: 14 residues. CDR3: CSASDGTYPYEQYF.

The gene calls are TRBV7-9 and TRBJ2-7; TCRdb's D call, TRBD1, is unchecked because there is no DNA. The CDR3 is made up of 15 amino acids. The germline V gene encodes CDR1 SEHNR and CDR2 FQNEAQ (reference sequence). The chain's CDR3 is CASSFRQGVPYEQYF. Supplemented by reference TRBV7-9 and TRBJ2-7, the full variable domain reads DTGVSQNPRHKITKRGQNVTFRCDPISEHNRLYWYRQTLGQGPEFLTYFQNEAQLEKSRLLSDRFSAERPKGSFSTLEIQRTEQGDSAMYLCASSFRQGVPYEQYFGPGTRLTVT.

The V call is TRBV4-2, the J call TRBJ2-5; the TRBD1 assignment by TCRdb is unverifiable without DNA. This CDR3 contains 16 residues. Germline V gives CDR1 LGHNA, CDR2 YNFKEQ. CDR3 sequence reads: CASSQAGQPHQETQYF.

CDR3 amino acids: CASSLLATALPQPQHF. The J gene is TRBJ1-5, the V gene TRBV5-6. The CDR3 consists of 16 residues. Germline V lookup: CDR1 SGHDT, CDR2 YYEEEE.

The chain links TRBV5-1 to TRBJ2-7. This CDR3 comprises 17 residues. Germline values: CDR1 SGHRS, CDR2 YFSETQ. CDR3 sequence reads: CASSLGGVGIRTYEQYF.

CDR3 amino acids: CASSSPGQGDEQYF. The V call is TRBV28, the J call TRBJ2-7; no DNA is available, so the TRBD1 call from TCRdb remains unchecked. This CDR3 is 14 amino acids long. The germline gives CDR1 MDHEN, CDR2 SYDVKM.

This chain uses TRBV11-2 with TRBJ2-5; the TCRdb D gene call, TRBD1, has no DNA to confirm it. Germline CDR1 is SGHAT and CDR2 is FQNNGV. The CDR3 spans 15 residues. The CDR3 sequence is CASSSSDRGRETQYF.

This rearrangement joins TRBV19 to TRBJ1-2; TCRdb proposes TRBD1, but this gene call is untestable without DNA. CDR1 and CDR2 (germline): LNHDA, SQIVND (reference sequence). This CDR3 is built from 13 residues. CDR3 region: CASTPGTVYGYTF.

The gene calls are TRBV4-3 and TRBJ1-1. This CDR3 has 15 amino acids. The germline gives CDR1 LGHNA, CDR2 YSLEER. The CDR3 loop is CASSQRGPVSTEAFF.

The V gene is TRBV6-5, the J gene TRBJ2-7. The length of the CDR3 is 15 residues. Per germline, CDR1 MNHEY and CDR2 SVGAGI. This CDR3 is CASSYSRVWAYEQYF.

This chain uses TRBV7-2 with TRBJ2-3; TCRdb gives TRBD2 as the D gene, but with no DNA this cannot be confirmed. CDR1 and CDR2 from the germline V gene are SGHTA and FQGNSA. This CDR3 region has 16 residues. CDR3 amino acids: CASSRGLAARPDTQYF.

The chain is built from TRBV12-3 or TRBV12-4 and TRBJ2-6; TCRdb picks TRBD1, but there is no DNA to check that call. CDR3 size: 18 residues. CDR3 region: CASRETGGPSSGANVLTF.